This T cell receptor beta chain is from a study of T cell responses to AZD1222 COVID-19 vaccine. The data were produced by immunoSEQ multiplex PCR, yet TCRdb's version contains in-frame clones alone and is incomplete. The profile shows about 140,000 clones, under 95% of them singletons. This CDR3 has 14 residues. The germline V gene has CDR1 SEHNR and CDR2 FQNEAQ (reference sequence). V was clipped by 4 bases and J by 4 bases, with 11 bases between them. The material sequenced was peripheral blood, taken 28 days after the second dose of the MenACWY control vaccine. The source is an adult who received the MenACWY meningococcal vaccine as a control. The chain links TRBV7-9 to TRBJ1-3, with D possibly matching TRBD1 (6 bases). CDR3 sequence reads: CASSSTGYGNTIYF. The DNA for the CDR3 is TGTGCCAGCAGCTCCACAGGGTACGGAAACACCATATATTTT.